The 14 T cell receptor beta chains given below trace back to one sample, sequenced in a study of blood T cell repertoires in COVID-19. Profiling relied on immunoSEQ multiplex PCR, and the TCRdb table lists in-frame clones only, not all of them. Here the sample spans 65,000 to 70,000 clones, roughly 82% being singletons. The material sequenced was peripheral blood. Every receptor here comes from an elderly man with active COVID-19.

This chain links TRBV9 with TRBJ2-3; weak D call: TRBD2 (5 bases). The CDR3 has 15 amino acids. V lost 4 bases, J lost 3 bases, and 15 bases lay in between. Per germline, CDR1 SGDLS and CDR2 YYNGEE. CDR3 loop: CASSLSGLATDTQYF. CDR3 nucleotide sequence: TGTGCCAGCAGCTTGAGCGGCCTTGCGACAGATACGCAGTATTTT.

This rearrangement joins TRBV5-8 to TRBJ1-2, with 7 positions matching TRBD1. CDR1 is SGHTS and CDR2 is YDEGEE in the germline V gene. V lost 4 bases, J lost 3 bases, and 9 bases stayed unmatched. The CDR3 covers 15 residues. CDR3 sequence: CASSPRTGGDYGYTF. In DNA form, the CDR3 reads TGTGCCAGCAGCCCACGGACAGGAGGCGACTATGGCTACACCTTC.

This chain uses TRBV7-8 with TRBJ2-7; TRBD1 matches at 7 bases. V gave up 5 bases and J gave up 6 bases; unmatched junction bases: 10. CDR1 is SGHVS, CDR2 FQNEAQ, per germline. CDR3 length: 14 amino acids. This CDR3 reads CASSNPTGSSEQYF. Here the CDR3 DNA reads TGTGCCAGCAGCAACCCGACAGGGTCTAGCGAGCAGTACTTC.

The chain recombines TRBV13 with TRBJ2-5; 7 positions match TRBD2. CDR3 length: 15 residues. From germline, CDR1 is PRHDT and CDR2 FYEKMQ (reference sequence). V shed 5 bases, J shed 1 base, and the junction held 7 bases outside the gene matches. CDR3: CASSRLWGGQETQYF. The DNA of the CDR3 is TGTGCCAGCAGCCGCCTGTGGGGGGGCCAAGAGACCCAGTACTTC.

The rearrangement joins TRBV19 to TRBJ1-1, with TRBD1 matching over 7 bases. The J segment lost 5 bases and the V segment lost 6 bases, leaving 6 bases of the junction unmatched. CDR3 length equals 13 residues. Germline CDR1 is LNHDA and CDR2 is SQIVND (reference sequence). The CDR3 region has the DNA TGTGCCAGTAGCAGACAGGGACGGACTGAAGCTTTCTTT. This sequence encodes CASSRQGRTEAFF.

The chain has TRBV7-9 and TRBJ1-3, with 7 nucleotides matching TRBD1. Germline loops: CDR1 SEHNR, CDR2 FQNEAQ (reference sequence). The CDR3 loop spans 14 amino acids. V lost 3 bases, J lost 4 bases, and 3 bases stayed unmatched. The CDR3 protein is CASSFGTEGNTIYF. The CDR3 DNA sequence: TGTGCCAGCAGCTTTGGGACAGAAGGAAACACCATATATTTT. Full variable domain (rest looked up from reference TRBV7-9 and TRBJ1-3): DTGVSQNPRHKITKRGQNVTFRCDPISEHNRLYWYRQTLGQGPEFLTYFQNEAQLEKSRLLSDRFSAERPKGSFSTLEIQRTEQGDSAMYLCASSFGTEGNTIYFGEGSWLTVV.

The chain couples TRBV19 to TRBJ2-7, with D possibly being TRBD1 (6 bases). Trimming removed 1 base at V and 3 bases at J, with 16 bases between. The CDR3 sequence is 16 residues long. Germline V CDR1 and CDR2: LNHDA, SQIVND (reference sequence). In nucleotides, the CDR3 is TGTGCCAGTAGTATAGGCCCACAGGGATCGGGCTACGAGCAGTACTTC. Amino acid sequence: CASSIGPQGSGYEQYF.

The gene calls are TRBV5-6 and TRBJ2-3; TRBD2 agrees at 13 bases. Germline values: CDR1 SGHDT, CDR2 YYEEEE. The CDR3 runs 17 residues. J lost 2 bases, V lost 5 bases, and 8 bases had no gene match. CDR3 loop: CASRPGLAGPFTDTQYF. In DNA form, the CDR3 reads TGTGCCAGCAGGCCGGGACTAGCGGGACCCTTCACAGATACGCAGTATTTT.

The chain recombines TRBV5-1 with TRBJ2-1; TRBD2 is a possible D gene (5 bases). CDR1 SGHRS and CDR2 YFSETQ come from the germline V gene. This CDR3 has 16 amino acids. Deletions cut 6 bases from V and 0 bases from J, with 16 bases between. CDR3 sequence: CASKEQMGSSYNEQFF. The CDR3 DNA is TGCGCCAGCAAGGAGCAGATGGGGAGCTCCTACAATGAGCAGTTCTTC.

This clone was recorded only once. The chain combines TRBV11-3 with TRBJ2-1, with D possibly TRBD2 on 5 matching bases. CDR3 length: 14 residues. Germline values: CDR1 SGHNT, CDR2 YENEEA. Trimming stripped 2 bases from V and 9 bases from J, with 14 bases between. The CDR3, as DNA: TGTGCCAGCAGCTTATTAAGGAACGGAGGTGAGCAGTTCTTC. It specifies CASSLLRNGGEQFF.

Here the CDR3 DNA reads TGTGCCAGCAGCAGAAGGGGATCGAACACCGGGGAGCTGTTTTTT. It encodes CASSRRGSNTGELFF. The rearrangement joins TRBV7-2 to TRBJ2-2; D is perhaps TRBD1 (5 bases). CDR1 SGHTA and CDR2 FQGNSA come from the germline V gene. V was pared by 5 bases and J by 0 bases, with 10 bases between. The CDR3 contains 15 residues.

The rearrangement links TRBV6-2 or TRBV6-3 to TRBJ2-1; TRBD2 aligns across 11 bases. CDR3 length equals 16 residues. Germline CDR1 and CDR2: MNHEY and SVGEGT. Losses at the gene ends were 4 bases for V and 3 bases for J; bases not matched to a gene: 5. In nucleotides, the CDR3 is TGTGCCAGCAGTTCCGGGACTAGCGGACTCTACAATGAGCAGTTCTTC. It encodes CASSSGTSGLYNEQFF.

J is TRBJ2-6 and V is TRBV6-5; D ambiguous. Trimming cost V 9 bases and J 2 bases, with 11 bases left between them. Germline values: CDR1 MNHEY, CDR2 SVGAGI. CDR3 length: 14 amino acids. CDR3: CARRRGTGANVLTF. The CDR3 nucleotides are TGTGCCAGGAGGAGAGGAACTGGGGCCAACGTCCTGACTTTC.

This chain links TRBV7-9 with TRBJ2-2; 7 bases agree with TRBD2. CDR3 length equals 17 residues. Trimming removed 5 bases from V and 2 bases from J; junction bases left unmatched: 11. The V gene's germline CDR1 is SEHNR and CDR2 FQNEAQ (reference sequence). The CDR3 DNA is TGTGCCAGCAGCGAATCCTTCCGGGAGGATAACACCGGGGAGCTGTTTTTT. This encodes CASSESFREDNTGELFF. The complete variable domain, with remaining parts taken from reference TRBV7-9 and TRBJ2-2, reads DTGVSQNPRHKITKRGQNVTFRCDPISEHNRLYWYRQTLGQGPEFLTYFQNEAQLEKSRLLSDRFSAERPKGSFSTLEIQRTEQGDSAMYLCASSESFREDNTGELFFGEGSRLTVL.